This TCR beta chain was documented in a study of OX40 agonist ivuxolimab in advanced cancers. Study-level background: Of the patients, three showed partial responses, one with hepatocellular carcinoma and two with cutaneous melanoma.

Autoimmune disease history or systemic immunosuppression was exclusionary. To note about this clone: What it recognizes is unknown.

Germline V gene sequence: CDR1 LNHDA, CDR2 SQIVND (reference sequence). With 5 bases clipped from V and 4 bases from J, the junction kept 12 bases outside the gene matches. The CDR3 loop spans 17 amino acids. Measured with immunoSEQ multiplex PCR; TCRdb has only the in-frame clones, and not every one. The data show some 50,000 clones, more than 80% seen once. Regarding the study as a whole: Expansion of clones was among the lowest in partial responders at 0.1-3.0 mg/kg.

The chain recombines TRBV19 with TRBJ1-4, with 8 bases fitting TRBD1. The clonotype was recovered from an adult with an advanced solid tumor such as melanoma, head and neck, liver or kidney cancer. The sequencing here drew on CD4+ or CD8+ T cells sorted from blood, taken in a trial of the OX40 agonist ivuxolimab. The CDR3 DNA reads TGTGCCAGTAGTCGTCAGGGGGCTTCAATCGGTAATGAAAAACTGTTTTTT. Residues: CASSRQGASIGNEKLFF. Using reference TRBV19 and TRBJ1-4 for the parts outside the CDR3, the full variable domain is DGGITQSPKYLFRKEGQNVTLSCEQNLNHDAMYWYRQDPGQGLRLIYYSQIVNDFQKGDIAEGYSVSREKKESFPLTVTSAQKNPTAFYLCASSRQGASIGNEKLFFGSGTQLSVL.